This T cell receptor beta chain comes out of a study of cytomegalovirus exposure and HLA in healthy donors. Study-wide results and limits: Specificity for CMV antigens was confirmed in vitro for a few of the CMV-associated chains.

Germline trimming cut 6 bases from V and 4 bases from J; bases unmatched to any gene: 12. The CDR3 consists of 15 residues. Per the germline V gene, CDR1 is MNHEY and CDR2 is SVGAGI. In regard to this clone: The antigen is unknown.

In the PCR, 60 Vbeta and 13 Jbeta primers were used. This table comes from immunoSEQ multiplex PCR, and its TCRdb copy is limited to in-frame clones, with some not included. Of around 67,000 clones listed, 75% to 85% are singletons. Sequencing input: PBMCs. The sequence derives from a man aged 18 to 29 in good health and CMV-seropositive. J is TRBJ2-7 and V is TRBV6-5; 7 bases are shared with TRBD2. The CDR3 here is CASSQGTPGLYEQYF. The CDR3 nucleotides read TGTGCCAGCAGCCAAGGGACCCCGGGACTATACGAGCAGTACTTC.